The clone carrying this TCR beta chain has at least ten counts. Patients had received no treatment of any kind before thyroid surgery. This entry is derived from a study of metastatic and nonmetastatic thyroid tumors. J lost 5 bases, V lost 6 bases, and 7 bases had no gene match. The CDR3 sequence is 16 residues long. The germline CDR1 and CDR2 sequences are WNHNN and SYGVQD (reference sequence). TCRdb reanalyzed the PCR reads with MiXCR. The sample has fewer than 55,000 clones; approximately 15% are singletons. The chain employs TRBV10-1 and TRBJ2-3; 14 bases fit TRBD2. The sequence derives from a female donor with papillary thyroid cancer or a benign thyroid nodule (not recorded which). Some clones in this sample may be carry-over from other donors' samples. The sequencing sample was made of blood. The CDR3: CASSRLAGGSQDTQYF. The CDR3 DNA reads TGCGCCAGCAGCAGACTAGCGGGAGGGAGTCAAGATACGCAGTATTTT.